The T cell receptor beta chain under discussion was sequenced for a study of T cells after posttransplantation cyclophosphamide. Clones were sequenced by immunoSEQ multiplex PCR, and TCRdb holds only the in-frame ones, with some missing. Reported are 20,000 to 25,000 clones, none seen only once; the ten largest carry 1.8%. Study observations and caveats: Donor CD8+ memory clones often dominated recipient blood repertoires at later times.

Trimming shortened V by 0 bases and J by 2 bases, and 8 bases separated the two germline ends. CDR1 and CDR2 (germline): MNHEY, SVGAGI. There are 15 residues in the CDR3. Busulfan-fludarabine conditioning, marrow transplant, and cyclophosphamide on days +3 and +4 were administered. This clone was seen many times. Its antigen is unknown. The receptor comes from a young adult male patient who received an allogeneic stem cell transplant from a related donor, was CMV-positive, and had no GVHD. The graft donor may have given rise to some T cells. The source was PBMCs, collected after allogeneic stem cell transplant with posttransplant cyclophosphamide. The chain employs TRBV6-5 and TRBJ2-1; tentative D call: TRBD1 (6 bases). The CDR3 loop is CASSYSRTAYNEQFF. Written as DNA, the CDR3 is TGTGCCAGCAGTTACTCCCGGACAGCCTACAATGAGCAGTTCTTC.